This T cell receptor beta chain was profiled in a study of cytomegalovirus exposure and HLA in healthy donors. Remarks on this clone: The antigen remains undetermined.

Assay: immunoSEQ multiplex PCR; the TCRdb copy retains only in-frame clones and omits some. The table includes more than 95,000 clones, 89% detected once. General observations from the study: According to a subsequent analysis, TCR clusters from the first cohort were inclined to appear together in the 120 validation repertoires.

Trimming took 0 bases from V and 5 from J, leaving 14 bases between them. Germline V gives CDR1 MNHNY, CDR2 SVGAGI (reference sequence). This CDR3 region has 15 residues. The clonotype originates from a woman aged 18-29 years in good health and CMV-seronegative. Sequencing input: PBMCs. This chain links TRBV6-6 with TRBJ2-7; tentatively, D is TRBD2 (6 bases). The CDR3 spells CASSYSRDSPNEQYF. The DNA of the CDR3 is TGTGCCAGCAGTTACTCGCGGGACTCCCCCAACGAGCAGTACTTC.